The 31 T cell receptor beta chains below all came from one sample that was sequenced in a study of cytomegalovirus exposure and HLA in healthy donors. PCR was performed using 60 Vbeta and 13 Jbeta primers. Sequencing was performed with immunoSEQ multiplex PCR; in TCRdb, only in-frame clones are kept and a portion is missing. The data show 90,000 to 140,000 clones, over 75% seen once. Specimen: PBMCs. Every receptor here comes from a woman in her 40s in good health and CMV-seropositive.

J is TRBJ2-7 and V is TRBV5-6; 7 bases match TRBD1. The CDR3 has 16 residues. Germline V lookup: CDR1 SGHDT, CDR2 YYEEEE. The V and J ends lost 3 bases and 4 bases, in that order; junction bases with no gene match: 13. The CDR3 nucleotides are TGTGCCAGCAGCTCCGGCCCCGGCCAGGGGGTTTACGAGCAGTACTTC. Translation gives CASSSGPGQGVYEQYF.

In this sample, this clone turned up a few times. The gene calls are TRBV7-3 and TRBJ1-1; D gene ambiguous. From germline, CDR1 is SGHTA and CDR2 FQGTGA. There are 14 residues in the CDR3. V was pared by 2 bases and J by 0 bases, with 7 bases between. CDR3 bases: TGTGCCAGCAGCTTATCTCCGGTGAACACTGAAGCTTTCTTT. This gives the protein CASSLSPVNTEAFF.

The J gene is TRBJ2-7, the V gene TRBV6-1; tentatively, D is TRBD2 (6 bases). In germline, CDR1 is MNHNS, CDR2 SASEGT. The CDR3 contains 13 residues. Trimming pared 6 bases from V and 6 bases from J, leaving 15 bases between. The CDR3 loop reads CASSVPAGSEQYF. The CDR3 region has the DNA TGTGCCAGCAGCGTCCCAGCCGGGAGCGAGCAGTACTTC.

Worth noting for this clone: One end of the junction varies from germline; a read error may be responsible. This sequence joins TRBV7-9 and TRBJ1-2, with 8 bases lining up with TRBD1. This CDR3 is 16 amino acids long. CDR1 and CDR2 (germline): SEHNR, FQNEAQ (reference sequence). CDR3 DNA sequence: TGTTCCAGCAGCCAACTGCAGACATTGACAGGGGATGGCTACACCTTC. It translates to CSSSQLQTLTGDGYTF.

The CDR3 sequence is CASIPKARDMGRTEAFF. The CDR3 nucleotides are TGTGCCAGCATCCCAAAGGCCAGGGATATGGGGAGGACTGAAGCTTTCTTT. This chain joins TRBV28 and TRBJ1-1; D may be TRBD1 (5 bases). V lost 7 bases and J 5 bases, leaving 26 bases between the germline ends. Germline V lookup: CDR1 MDHEN, CDR2 SYDVKM. The CDR3 runs 17 residues.

This clone was observed once. The chain is built from TRBV18 and TRBJ2-7; possible D gene TRBD2, 6 bases. The ends were cut back, 2 bases at V and 3 bases at J, with 17 bases in the middle. CDR1 KGHSH and CDR2 LQKENI come from the germline V gene. The CDR3 runs 16 residues. CDR3 in amino acids: CASSPNRLGRGYEQYF. DNA for the CDR3: TGTGCCAGCTCACCAAATCGCCTCGGGAGAGGCTACGAGCAGTACTTC.

The V call is TRBV5-4, the J call TRBJ2-3, with 10 positions matching TRBD1. This CDR3 spans 14 amino acids. The V segment lost 4 bases and the J segment 4 bases; nucleotides outside the gene matches: 3. The germline CDR1 and CDR2 sequences are SGHNT and YYREEE (reference sequence). CDR3 DNA: TGTGCCAGCAGCGGAGGACAGGGGGCAGATACGCAGTATTTT. Translated, it gives CASSGGQGADTQYF.

This sequence joins TRBV7-3 and TRBJ2-2; TRBD1 aligns across 7 bases. With V trimmed by 1 base and J by 6 bases, 8 bases remained unmatched. The CDR3 loop spans 16 amino acids. Germline V CDR1 and CDR2: SGHTA, FQGTGA. The CDR3 region is CASSLRGQGEAGELFF. The CDR3 region has the DNA TGTGCCAGCAGCTTAAGGGGCCAGGGGGAAGCCGGGGAGCTGTTTTTT.

In its sample, this clone was seen once. The chain combines TRBV25-1 with TRBJ1-2; D unresolved. Trimming pared 0 bases from V and 0 bases from J, leaving 8 bases between. CDR1 is MGHDK and CDR2 is SYGVNS in the germline V gene. The CDR3 is 15 residues long. This CDR3 is CASSEYKESNYGYTF. For the CDR3, the DNA is TGTGCCAGCAGTGAATATAAGGAGTCTAACTATGGCTACACCTTC.

The V and J genes are TRBV6-5 and TRBJ1-1; 10 positions match TRBD1. The CDR3 has 14 residues. V was pared by 2 bases and J by 7 bases, with 4 bases of the junction left unmatched. Germline V gene lookup returns CDR1 MNHEY and CDR2 SVGAGI. CDR3 coding DNA: TGTGCCAGCAGTTACAGGACAGGGGGAAGTGAAGCTTTCTTT. Translated: CASSYRTGGSEAFF.

The gene calls are TRBV18 and TRBJ1-2; D gene ambiguous. V gave up 8 bases and J gave up 5 bases, with 12 bases separating them. Germline lookup yields CDR1 KGHSH and CDR2 LQKENI. The CDR3 is 12 residues long. The CDR3 protein is CASQFDVYGYTF. DNA of the CDR3: TGTGCCAGCCAGTTTGATGTTTATGGCTACACCTTC.

This clone was counted once. The chain has TRBV5-1 and TRBJ2-2; TRBD2 aligns across 9 bases. From germline, CDR1 is SGHRS and CDR2 YFSETQ. The CDR3 runs 15 residues. The V and J ends lost 3 bases and 5 bases, in that order; junction bases with no gene match: 5. CDR3 sequence (DNA): TGCGCCAGCAGCTATATAGCGGGAGAGACCGGGGAGCTGTTTTTT. Translating gives CASSYIAGETGELFF. Using reference TRBV5-1 and TRBJ2-2 for the parts outside the CDR3, the full variable domain is KAGVTQTPRYLIKTRGQQVTLSCSPISGHRSVSWYQQTPGQGLQFLFEYFSETQRNKGNFPGRFSGRQFSNSRSEMNVSTLELGDSALYLCASSYIAGETGELFFGEGSRLTVL.

J is TRBJ2-2 and V is TRBV9, with D perhaps matching TRBD1 (6 bases). CDR1 is SGDLS and CDR2 is YYNGEE in the germline V gene. The CDR3 is made up of 15 amino acids. The ends were cut back, 4 bases at V and 3 bases at J, with 13 bases in the middle. The CDR3 region is CASSFREGDTGELFF. In nucleotides, the CDR3 is TGTGCCAGCAGCTTCAGAGAGGGGGACACCGGGGAGCTGTTTTTT.

The genes are TRBV19 and TRBJ2-2; TRBD2 agrees at 7 bases. The CDR3 runs to 16 residues. With V trimmed by 5 bases and J by 5 bases, 11 bases remained unmatched. CDR1 and CDR2 from the germline V gene are LNHDA and SQIVND (reference sequence). In DNA form, the CDR3 reads TGTGCCAGTAGTCCTTTTTCGGGAGGCGGGACCGGGGAGCTGTTTTTT. Its translation is CASSPFSGGGTGELFF.

The genes are TRBV4-1 and TRBJ2-1, with D possibly matching TRBD2 (5 bases). CDR3 size: 15 residues. V was pared by 3 bases and J by 8 bases, with 17 bases between. CDR1 and CDR2 (germline): MGHRA, YSYEKL. The CDR3 spells CASSQTGVRKDEQFF. The CDR3 DNA reads TGCGCCAGCAGCCAGACCGGGGTAAGAAAGGATGAGCAGTTCTTC.

This clone was counted between two and nine times. This chain connects TRBV2 to TRBJ2-3; possibly TRBD2 for D (6 bases). CDR1 is SNHLY and CDR2 is FYNNEI in the germline V gene. The V gene lost 8 bases and the J gene lost 7 bases, with 7 bases spanning the gap. The length of the CDR3 is 10 residues. This CDR3 is CASGGNTQYF. DNA of the CDR3: TGTGCCAGCGGCGGGAATACGCAGTATTTT. The variable domain in full, completed from reference TRBV2 and TRBJ2-3, reads EPEVTQTPSHQVTQMGQEVILRCVPISNHLYFYWYRQILGQKVEFLVSFYNNEISEKSEIFDDQFSVERPDGSNFTLKIRSTKLEDSAMYFCASGGNTQYFGPGTRLTVL.

The chain recombines TRBV6-5 with TRBJ1-2; D is ambiguous. The CDR3 runs 14 residues. In germline, CDR1 is MNHEY, CDR2 SVGAGI. V dropped 8 bases and J dropped 3 bases, with 16 bases sitting between them. The CDR3 loop is CASAAGAGYYGYTF. In nucleotides, the CDR3 is TGTGCCAGCGCCGCAGGCGCCGGATACTATGGCTACACCTTC.

This clone was seen only once. The chain uses TRBV19 and TRBJ2-1; TRBD1 aligns across 11 bases. V was clipped by 3 bases and J by 9 bases; unmatched bases: 10. The CDR3 has 16 residues. CDR1 and CDR2 (germline): LNHDA, SQIVND (reference sequence). In nucleotides, the CDR3 is TGTGCCAGTAGTATTATCGCCGGGACAGGGGGTTCTGAGCAGTTCTTC. Its protein is CASSIIAGTGGSEQFF.

V and J are TRBV19 and TRBJ2-3; the match to TRBD2 covers 14 bases. The CDR3 has 20 residues. CDR1 LNHDA and CDR2 SQIVND come from the germline V gene (reference sequence). With 4 bases clipped from V and 2 bases from J, the junction kept 14 bases outside the gene matches. The CDR3 nucleotides read TGTGCCAGTAGTAAGAAACCGGGACTAGCGGGGGCCCCACTCACAGATACGCAGTATTTT. Its protein product is CASSKKPGLAGAPLTDTQYF.

The chain carries TRBV5-6 and TRBJ1-5; D gene unclear. Germline values: CDR1 SGHDT, CDR2 YYEEEE. V lost 4 bases and J lost 5, with 13 bases in between. The CDR3 extends over 14 amino acids. CDR3 amino acids: CASSPRGLYQPQHF. CDR3 nucleotide sequence: TGTGCCAGCAGCCCTAGAGGATTATATCAGCCCCAGCATTTT.

The chain uses TRBV27 and TRBJ1-5, with 7 bases fitting TRBD1. Trimming removed 6 bases from V and 3 bases from J; junction bases left unmatched: 11. Germline assignment: CDR1 MNHEY and CDR2 SMNVEV (reference sequence). The CDR3 contains 16 residues. CDR3 loop: CASRPHEGQHNQPQHF. The CDR3 DNA sequence: TGTGCCAGCAGACCTCACGAGGGACAGCACAATCAGCCCCAGCATTTT.

The V gene is TRBV19, the J gene TRBJ2-3, with 12 bases matching TRBD2. V lost 2 bases, J lost 6 bases, and 6 bases stayed unmatched. This CDR3 is built from 16 residues. CDR1 is LNHDA and CDR2 is SQIVND in the germline V gene (reference sequence). CDR3 loop: CASSISSGGAPDTQYF. The DNA for the CDR3 is TGTGCCAGTAGTATATCTAGCGGGGGGGCCCCCGATACGCAGTATTTT.

The chain combines TRBV5-5 with TRBJ1-2; unclear D gene. Looked up from germline, CDR1 is SGHKS and CDR2 is YYEKEE (reference sequence). V gave up 1 base and J gave up 5 bases, with 15 bases separating them. The CDR3 sequence is 15 residues long. The CDR3 loop reads CASSLTRPGRYGYTF. The CDR3 DNA follows: TGTGCCAGCAGCTTGACCAGGCCCGGGAGATATGGCTACACCTTC.

The table lists this clone with a count of one. The gene calls are TRBV5-1 and TRBJ2-7; 10 bases are a match to TRBD2. The CDR3 extends over 16 amino acids. V was clipped by 0 bases and J by 5 bases; unmatched bases: 8. Per the germline V gene, CDR1 is SGHRS and CDR2 is YFSETQ. The CDR3 bases are TGCGCCAGCAGCTTGGAGTTAGCGGGAGGCCTTGACGAGCAGTACTTC. Residues: CASSLELAGGLDEQYF.

The chain carries TRBV15 and TRBJ2-7, with TRBD2 matching over 7 bases. This CDR3 comprises 13 residues. V was pared by 0 bases and J by 7 bases, with 3 bases of the junction left unmatched. Looked up from germline, CDR1 is LNHNV and CDR2 is YYDKDF (reference sequence). The CDR3 DNA follows: TGTGCCACCAGCAGAGAAGGTAGCGGGGAGCAGTACTTC. This translates into CATSREGSGEQYF.

The chain links TRBV9 to TRBJ2-1; D might be TRBD2 (7 bases). The CDR3 runs 16 residues. Between the trimmed V and J ends, which lost 3 bases and 4 bases, there was a span of 17 bases. Germline loops: CDR1 SGDLS, CDR2 YYNGEE. In DNA form, the CDR3 reads TGTGCCAGCAGCGCCCGAGGGGGGGCCACATACAATGAGCAGTTCTTC. The encoded protein is CASSARGGATYNEQFF.

This chain connects TRBV5-1 to TRBJ2-5; TRBD1 might be the D (5 bases). This CDR3 spans 13 amino acids. CDR1 is SGHRS, CDR2 YFSETQ, per germline. Trimming left V 4 bases short and J 5 bases short, with 12 bases between. The CDR3 DNA sequence: TGCGCCAGCAGCCCCACCCCAGGGGAGACCCAGTACTTC. The encoded protein is CASSPTPGETQYF.

This clone was found a few times. The chain employs TRBV10-2 and TRBJ2-3; 7 positions agree with TRBD1. The CDR3 covers 13 residues. Trimming removed 8 bases from V and 4 bases from J; junction bases left unmatched: 6. The V gene's germline CDR1 is WSHSY and CDR2 SAAADI. CDR3 in amino acids: CASVDRVADTQYF. Written as DNA, the CDR3 is TGCGCCAGCGTCGACAGGGTGGCAGATACGCAGTATTTT.

This chain connects TRBV5-1 to TRBJ1-6; D unresolved. Looked up from germline, CDR1 is SGHRS and CDR2 is YFSETQ. V lost 1 base to trimming and J lost 9 bases, with 17 bases between them. The CDR3 extends over 16 amino acids. The CDR3 reads CASSLSQVTMGSPLHF. The CDR3 bases are TGCGCCAGCAGCTTGTCGCAGGTCACCATGGGTTCACCCCTCCACTTT.

This clone was found once. The gene calls are TRBV29-1 and TRBJ2-1, with 12 positions matching TRBD2. CDR3 length: 14 residues. Trimming took 4 bases from V and 4 from J; bases not matched to a gene: 2. The germline CDR1 and CDR2 sequences are SQVTM and ANQGSEA. The CDR3 region is CSVGGTSGYNEQFF. The CDR3 DNA is TGCAGCGTTGGTGGGACTAGCGGGTACAATGAGCAGTTCTTC.

CDR3 region: CASSPGPVGQGRLGQYF. The CDR3 nucleotides read TGCGCCAGCAGCCCTGGCCCCGTGGGACAGGGTAGGTTAGGGCAGTACTTC. The chain couples TRBV5-1 to TRBJ2-7; TRBD1 aligns across 9 bases. Per germline, CDR1 SGHRS and CDR2 YFSETQ. The junction had 20 bases not matched to a gene; V was cut back by 4 bases and J by 9 bases. The CDR3 loop spans 17 amino acids.